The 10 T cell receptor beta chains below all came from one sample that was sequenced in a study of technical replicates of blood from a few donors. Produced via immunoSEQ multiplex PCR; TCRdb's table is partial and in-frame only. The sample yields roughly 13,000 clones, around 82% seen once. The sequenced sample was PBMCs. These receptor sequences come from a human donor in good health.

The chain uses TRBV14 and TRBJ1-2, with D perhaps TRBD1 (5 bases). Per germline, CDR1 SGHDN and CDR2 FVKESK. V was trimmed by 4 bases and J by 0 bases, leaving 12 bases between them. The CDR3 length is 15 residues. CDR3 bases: TGTGCCAGCAGCCTCCTGGGGGAGGCTAACTATGGCTACACCTTC. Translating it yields CASSLLGEANYGYTF.

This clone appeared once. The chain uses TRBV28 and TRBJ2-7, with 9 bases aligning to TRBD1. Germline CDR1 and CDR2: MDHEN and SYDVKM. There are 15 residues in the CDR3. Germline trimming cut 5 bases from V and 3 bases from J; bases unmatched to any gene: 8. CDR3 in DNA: TGTGCCAGCAGTCTGCCGGGACAGGGAATCTACGAGCAGTACTTC. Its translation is CASSLPGQGIYEQYF.

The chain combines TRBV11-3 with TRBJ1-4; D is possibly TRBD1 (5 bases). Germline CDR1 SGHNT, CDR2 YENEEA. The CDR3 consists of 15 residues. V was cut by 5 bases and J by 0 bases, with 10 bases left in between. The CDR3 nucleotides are TGTGCCAGCAGCCGGGGGGAAACAACTAATGAAAAACTGTTTTTT. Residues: CASSRGETTNEKLFF.

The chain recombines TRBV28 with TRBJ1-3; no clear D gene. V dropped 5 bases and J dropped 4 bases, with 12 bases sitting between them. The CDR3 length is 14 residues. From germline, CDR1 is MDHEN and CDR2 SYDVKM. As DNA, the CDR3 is TGTGCCAGCAGTGACGGGAGTCGGGGAAACACCATATATTTT. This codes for CASSDGSRGNTIYF. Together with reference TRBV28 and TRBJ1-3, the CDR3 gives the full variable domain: DVKVTQSSRYLVKRTGEKVFLECVQDMDHENMFWYRQDPGLGLRLIYFSYDVKMKEKGDIPEGYSVSREKKERFSLILESASTNQTSMYLCASSDGSRGNTIYFGEGSWLTVV.

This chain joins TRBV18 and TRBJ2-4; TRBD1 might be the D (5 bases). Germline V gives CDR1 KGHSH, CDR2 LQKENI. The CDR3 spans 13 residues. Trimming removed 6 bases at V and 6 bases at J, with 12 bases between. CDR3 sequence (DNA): TGTGCCAGCTCGCGTCAGACAGTAAACATTCAGTACTTC. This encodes CASSRQTVNIQYF.

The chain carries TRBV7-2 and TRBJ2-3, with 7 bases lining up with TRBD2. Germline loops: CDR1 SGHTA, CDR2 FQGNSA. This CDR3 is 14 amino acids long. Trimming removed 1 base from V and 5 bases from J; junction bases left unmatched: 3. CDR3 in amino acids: CASSLDAGVDTQYF. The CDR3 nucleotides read TGTGCCAGCAGCTTAGATGCGGGGGTAGATACGCAGTATTTT.

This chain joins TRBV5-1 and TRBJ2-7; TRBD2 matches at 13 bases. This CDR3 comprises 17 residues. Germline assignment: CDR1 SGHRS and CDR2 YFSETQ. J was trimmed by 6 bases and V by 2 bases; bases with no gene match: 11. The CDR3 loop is CASSLGLAGATRSEQYF. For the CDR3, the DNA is TGCGCCAGCAGCTTAGGACTAGCGGGAGCGACACGTTCCGAGCAGTACTTC.

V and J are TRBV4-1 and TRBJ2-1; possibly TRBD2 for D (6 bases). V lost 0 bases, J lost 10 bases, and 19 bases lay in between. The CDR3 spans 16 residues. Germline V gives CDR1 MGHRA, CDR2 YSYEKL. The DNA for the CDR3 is TGCGCCAGCAGCCAAGATGGCGGGATCTGGTCTAGGGAGCAGTTCTTC. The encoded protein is CASSQDGGIWSREQFF.

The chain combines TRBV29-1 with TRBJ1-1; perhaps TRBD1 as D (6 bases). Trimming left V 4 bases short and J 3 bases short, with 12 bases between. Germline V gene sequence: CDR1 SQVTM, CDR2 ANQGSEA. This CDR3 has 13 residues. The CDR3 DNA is TGCAGCGTTGGGGGAGGGGGATACACTGAAGCTTTCTTT. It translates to CSVGGGGYTEAFF.

CDR3 nucleotides: TGTGCCAGTAGTATCCCCCTCACTAGCGGGAGCCCAGATACGCAGTATTTT. Amino acids: CASSIPLTSGSPDTQYF. V gene TRBV19 combines with J gene TRBJ2-3, with 11 bases aligning to TRBD2. The CDR3 length is 17 residues. The V gene end was trimmed by 3 bases and the J gene end by 4 bases; junction bases not matched to a gene: 9. Germline assignment: CDR1 LNHDA and CDR2 SQIVND (reference sequence).